This T cell receptor beta chain derives from a study of T-cell memory formation after mild COVID-19. Looked up from germline, CDR1 is SGHKS and CDR2 is YYEKEE (reference sequence). V shed 4 bases, J shed 4 bases, and the junction held 9 bases outside the gene matches. The CDR3 loop spans 17 amino acids. TCRdb passed the 5' RACE reads through MiXCR, listing each CDR3 protein once. The sample lists roughly 610,000 distinct CDR3 sequences; 17% were seen once. This clonotype was seen only a few times. Its specificity is unknown. Study-wide points: Pre-infection memory carried some responding clones, suggesting that cross-reactive memory joined. Mostly located in CM and EM were contracting CD4+ clones, with contracting CD8+ clones located in EMRA.

Input material: PBMCs or a T cell subset sorted from them (not recorded which). The TCR was taken from an adult woman who had mild COVID-19 (a few samples of this study predate the infection). Cell type and time point are not known. The V gene is TRBV5-5, the J gene TRBJ2-1; TRBD2 agrees at 12 bases. The CDR3 here is CASSRPSGGAPYNEQFF. The CDR3, as DNA: TGTGCCAGCAGCCGCCCTAGCGGGGGGGCGCCGTACAATGAGCAGTTCTTC.